The present T cell receptor beta chain was sequenced within a study of T cell repertoires in cytomegalovirus infection. Across the study: Evidence of both CMV infection and a matching HLA type came from public TCR beta signatures.

TCRdb re-called the reads with MiXCR, one entry per CDR3 protein. Of over 300,000 distinct CDR3 sequences in the sample, roughly a sixth were seen once. As for this clonotype: Antigen specificity is unknown.

The V gene's germline CDR1 is SNHLY and CDR2 FYNNEI. V trimming: 6 bases; J trimming: 4 bases; junction bases outside the gene matches: 7. The CDR3 totals 14 residues. Study observations and caveats: Pooled public TCR beta family frequency picked out CMV carriers with the relevant HLA. The ex vivo response was dominated by HLA-C-restricted CMV-specific TCR beta clonotypes.

The sequenced material came from PBMCs. The chain uses TRBV2 and TRBJ2-3; 7 bases align to TRBD1. The sequence derives from a human donor in good health (CMV status not recorded). Some clones in this sample may be carry-over from other donors' samples. The CDR3 nucleotides read TGTGCCAGCAGAGATGGACAGGTGCCAGATACGCAGTATTTT. Translated: CASRDGQVPDTQYF.